Shown below are 27 T cell receptor beta chains from a single sample sequenced in a study of blood T cell repertoires in COVID-19. Using immunoSEQ multiplex PCR, the repertoire was profiled, and TCRdb retains in-frame clones only, with some absent. The data contain under 200,000 clones, roughly 91% of them singletons. The sample comprised peripheral blood. Receptors originate from a man in his forties with active or convalescent COVID-19.

This rearrangement joins TRBV5-4 to TRBJ1-5; no definite D call. Trimming took 0 bases from V and 6 from J, leaving 7 bases between them. The germline V gene encodes CDR1 SGHNT and CDR2 YYREEE (reference sequence). CDR3 size: 13 residues. The CDR3 region has the DNA TGTGCCAGCAGCTTGGGTCGGGGTCAGCCCCAGCATTTT. Its protein product is CASSLGRGQPQHF.

This clone has a handful of counts. The rearrangement uses TRBV25-1 and TRBJ1-1; no clear D gene. Trimming removed 4 bases from V and 0 bases from J, with 3 bases in between. Germline CDR1 MGHDK, CDR2 SYGVNS. CDR3 length equals 12 residues. CDR3 amino acids: CASSVMNTEAFF. The CDR3 DNA is TGTGCCAGCAGTGTTATGAACACTGAAGCTTTCTTT.

The genes are TRBV19 and TRBJ2-2; D is possibly TRBD1 (5 bases). The V gene's germline CDR1 is LNHDA and CDR2 SQIVND (reference sequence). V lost 6 bases and J 0 bases, leaving 14 bases between the germline ends. This CDR3 is 16 amino acids long. CDR3 sequence reads: CASRRLTVTNTGELFF. The CDR3 DNA follows: TGTGCCAGTAGGAGACTGACAGTTACGAACACCGGGGAGCTGTTTTTT.

The chain couples TRBV11-2 to TRBJ1-1; 7 bases line up with TRBD1. The CDR3 runs to 14 residues. V was pared by 5 bases and J by 4 bases, with 7 bases of the junction left unmatched. The germline V gene encodes CDR1 SGHAT and CDR2 FQNNGV. The CDR3 DNA reads TGTGCCAGCAGCGCAACAGGGGTCCCCACTGAAGCTTTCTTT. The encoded protein is CASSATGVPTEAFF. Filled out from reference TRBV11-2 and TRBJ1-1, the complete variable domain reads EAGVAQSPRYKIIEKRQSVAFWCNPISGHATLYWYQQILGQGPKLLIQFQNNGVVDDSQLPKDRFSAERLKGVDSTLKIQPAKLEDSAVYLCASSATGVPTEAFFGQGTRLTVV.

The chain employs TRBV11-2 and TRBJ2-3; 7 nucleotides agree with TRBD2. Per the germline V gene, CDR1 is SGHAT and CDR2 is FQNNGV. The CDR3 length is 16 residues. The junction had 6 bases not matched to a gene; V was cut back by 1 base and J by 2 bases. CDR3 residues: CASSLAPSGYTDTQYF. CDR3 nucleotides: TGTGCCAGCAGCTTAGCGCCTAGCGGATACACAGATACGCAGTATTTT.

This clone has only one observation. This chain joins TRBV4-1 and TRBJ2-5; 7 bases line up with TRBD1. The germline V gene has CDR1 MGHRA and CDR2 YSYEKL. CDR3 size: 16 residues. V gave up 0 bases and J gave up 5 bases; unmatched junction bases: 9. The CDR3 loop reads CASSQEPPGGDETQYF. In DNA, the CDR3 is TGCGCCAGCAGCCAAGAACCCCCAGGGGGTGACGAGACCCAGTACTTC.

The gene calls are TRBV24-1 and TRBJ2-1, with 9 bases lining up with TRBD1. In germline, CDR1 is KGHDR, CDR2 SFDVKD. This CDR3 contains 14 residues. V lost 7 bases to trimming and J lost 5 bases; unmatched junction nucleotides: 5. In DNA, the CDR3 is TGTGCCACCAGCGACAGGGGGAGTAACAATGAGCAGTTCTTC. Residues: CATSDRGSNNEQFF.

The chain uses TRBV2 and TRBJ2-7; 12 positions match TRBD2. Germline loops: CDR1 SNHLY, CDR2 FYNNEI. V lost 9 bases, J lost 1 base, and 7 bases stayed unmatched. The CDR3 sequence is 15 residues long. In DNA form, the CDR3 reads TGTGCCAGTCGAGCCGGACTAGCGGGGTCCTACGAGCAGTACTTC. It codes for CASRAGLAGSYEQYF.

This clone was detected once. The chain employs TRBV15 and TRBJ1-5; D ambiguous. Germline CDR1 LNHNV, CDR2 YYDKDF (reference sequence). V lost 2 bases and J lost 6, with 8 bases in between. The CDR3 runs 13 residues. The CDR3 region has the DNA TGTGCCACCAGCAGAAGTCGGTTTCAGCCCCAGCATTTT. Its translation is CATSRSRFQPQHF.

The chain uses TRBV7-9 and TRBJ2-7; no reliable D call. The CDR3 consists of 15 residues. Germline lookup yields CDR1 SEHNR and CDR2 FQNEAQ (reference sequence). The V end was cut by 1 base, the J end by 0 bases, with 10 bases between. The DNA for the CDR3 is TGTGCCAGCAGCTTAGGCGGCGGAGCCTCCTACGAGCAGTACTTC. This sequence encodes CASSLGGGASYEQYF.

This chain's CDR3 is CASSVGQGAWTEAFF. The CDR3 DNA reads as TGCGCCAGCAGCGTAGGACAGGGGGCTTGGACTGAAGCTTTCTTT. This chain uses TRBV5-1 with TRBJ1-1, with 11 positions matching TRBD1. Per the germline V gene, CDR1 is SGHRS and CDR2 is YFSETQ. Germline trimming cut 4 bases from V and 5 bases from J; bases unmatched to any gene: 7. The CDR3 consists of 15 residues.

Only a few counts were recorded for this clone. The rearrangement joins TRBV7-2 to TRBJ1-5; 9 bases fit TRBD1. The CDR3 sequence is 16 residues long. V shed 0 bases and J 6 bases; nucleotides not matched to a gene: 6. Germline loops: CDR1 SGHTA, CDR2 FQGNSA. The CDR3 sequence is CASSLADRGGGQPQHF. CDR3 DNA sequence: TGTGCCAGCAGCTTAGCGGACAGGGGCGGGGGTCAGCCCCAGCATTTT. Looking up the rest from reference TRBV7-2 and TRBJ1-5 gives the full variable domain: GAGVSQSPSNKVTEKGKDVELRCDPISGHTALYWYRQSLGQGLEFLIYFQGNSAPDKSGLPSDRFSAERTGGSVSTLTIQRTQQEDSAVYLCASSLADRGGGQPQHFGDGTRLSIL.

The chain recombines TRBV7-2 with TRBJ1-2; 10 nucleotides line up with TRBD1. CDR1 SGHTA and CDR2 FQGNSA come from the germline V gene. The CDR3 has 14 residues. The V and J ends lost 1 base and 8 bases, in that order; junction bases with no gene match: 4. This CDR3 reads CASSLGQGAGGYTF. The CDR3 DNA is TGTGCCAGCAGCTTAGGACAGGGGGCCGGGGGCTACACCTTC.

A single count supports this clone. The V call is TRBV27, the J call TRBJ2-7, with D perhaps TRBD2 (6 bases). The V and J ends lost 3 bases and 7 bases respectively, with 10 bases between them. This CDR3 region has 12 residues. The germline V gene has CDR1 MNHEY and CDR2 SMNVEV (reference sequence). CDR3 DNA sequence: TGTGCCAGCAGTTTGGAGGGGAGAGAGCAGTACTTC. It encodes CASSLEGREQYF.

The CDR3 coding sequence is TGTGCCAGCAGCCAAGCCCCTCCGGACAGAGTTCATTATAGCAATCAGCCCCAGCATTTT. Translation: CASSQAPPDRVHYSNQPQHF. This chain joins TRBV3-1 (or the pseudogene TRBV3-2) and TRBJ1-5; possibly TRBD1 for D (6 bases). CDR3 length: 20 residues. CDR1 is LGHDT and CDR2 is YNNKEL in the germline V gene (reference sequence). Trimming removed 1 base from V and 0 bases from J, with 22 bases in between.

This chain connects TRBV24-1 to TRBJ1-3; D remains ambiguous. The CDR3 extends over 13 amino acids. The V gene lost 8 bases and the J gene lost 0 bases, with 7 bases spanning the gap. Germline CDR1 KGHDR, CDR2 SFDVKD. CDR3 amino acids: CATIGISGNTIYF. CDR3 DNA sequence: TGTGCCACCATCGGTATCTCTGGAAACACCATATATTTT.

This clone was picked up a small number of times. The rearrangement links TRBV7-3 to TRBJ1-5; no reliable D call. Between the trimmed V and J ends, which lost 0 bases and 5 bases, there was a span of 5 bases. Looked up from germline, CDR1 is SGHTA and CDR2 is FQGTGA. The CDR3 loop spans 13 amino acids. The CDR3 region has the DNA TGTGCCAGCAGCTTAACCCCAGATCAGCCCCAGCATTTT. Encoded protein: CASSLTPDQPQHF.

CDR3 sequence: CASSPSKGGNTGELFF. For the CDR3, the DNA is TGTGCCAGCTCACCCTCTAAAGGGGGGAACACCGGGGAGCTGTTTTTT. V gene TRBV18 combines with J gene TRBJ2-2; D may be TRBD1 (6 bases). This CDR3 has 16 amino acids. Germline V gene lookup returns CDR1 KGHSH and CDR2 LQKENI. V shed 3 bases and J shed 1 base, with 12 bases lying between them.

This rearrangement joins TRBV6-1 to TRBJ1-4; 8 bases are shared with TRBD1. This CDR3 region has 15 residues. V trimming: 3 bases; J trimming: 5 bases; junction bases outside the gene matches: 5. Germline CDR1 and CDR2: MNHNS and SASEGT. CDR3 loop: CASSEKDRENEKLFF. DNA for the CDR3: TGTGCCAGCAGTGAGAAGGACAGGGAGAATGAAAAACTGTTTTTT.

This chain links TRBV21-1 with TRBJ1-2; the table gives TRBD1 as D, unverified against the DNA. TRBV21-1 is an annotated pseudogene. The CDR3 has 15 residues. The CDR3 DNA sequence: TGTGCCAGCAGCAAAGTGCGCAGACAGCACTATGGCTACACCTTC. As protein: CASSKVRRQHYGYTF.

V usage is TRBV25-1 and J usage is TRBJ2-1; tentatively, D is TRBD1 (5 bases). The CDR3 has 12 amino acids. Germline V gives CDR1 MGHDK, CDR2 SYGVNS. V shed 2 bases and J shed 6 bases, with 5 bases lying between them. CDR3 coding DNA: TGTGCCAGCAGTGAACAGGGCAATGAGCAGTTCTTC. It codes for CASSEQGNEQFF.

This clone was detected only once. The chain links TRBV5-1 to TRBJ2-7, with D tentatively TRBD2 (5 bases). This CDR3 has 16 amino acids. V lost 3 bases, J lost 2 bases, and 18 bases lay in between. CDR1 is SGHRS, CDR2 YFSETQ, per germline. The CDR3 region is CASSSHLLGETYEQYF. The CDR3 DNA reads as TGCGCCAGCAGCTCCCACTTATTGGGAGAAACCTACGAGCAGTACTTC.

This rearrangement joins TRBV5-6 to TRBJ2-7; perhaps TRBD2 as D (5 bases). Trimming stripped 1 base from V and 7 bases from J, with 18 bases between. This CDR3 is 15 amino acids long. Germline values: CDR1 SGHDT, CDR2 YYEEEE. The CDR3 is CASSLLEVKLGEQYF. The CDR3 bases are TGTGCCAGCAGCTTGTTGGAGGTCAAGCTAGGAGAGCAGTACTTC.

The V gene is TRBV5-1, the J gene TRBJ2-6, with D tentatively TRBD1 (6 bases). CDR1 SGHRS and CDR2 YFSETQ come from the germline V gene. This CDR3 has 17 residues. The V end was cut by 0 bases, the J end by 2 bases, with 12 bases between. The CDR3 nucleotides are TGCGCCAGCAGCTTGGAGGCACAGGGCGCTGGGGCCAACGTCCTGACTTTC. As protein: CASSLEAQGAGANVLTF.

The chain couples TRBV30 to TRBJ1-5; a weak D match, TRBD1 (6 bases). Trimming cost V 3 bases and J 2 bases, with 11 bases left between them. CDR1 is GTSNPN and CDR2 is SVGIG in the germline V gene (reference sequence). CDR3 length equals 14 residues. This chain's CDR3 is CAWRQGQGNQPQHF. CDR3 DNA sequence: TGTGCCTGGAGGCAGGGGCAGGGCAATCAGCCCCAGCATTTT.

The chain is built from TRBV29-1 and TRBJ2-7, with D perhaps matching TRBD2 (5 bases). There are 12 residues in the CDR3. CDR1 is SQVTM, CDR2 ANQGSEA, per germline. Trimming took 2 bases from V and 7 from J, leaving 12 bases between them. CDR3 nucleotide sequence: TGCAGCGTTGAAAACCTAGCCAGGGAGCAGTACTTC. Amino acids: CSVENLAREQYF.

This clone appeared a few times. The chain joins TRBV18 to TRBJ1-6; 7 bases agree with TRBD1. The germline CDR1 and CDR2 sequences are KGHSH and LQKENI. Trimming took 3 bases from V and 7 from J; bases not matched to a gene: 12. The CDR3 is 17 residues long. CDR3 in amino acids: CASSPPGQHGPNSPLHF. DNA for the CDR3: TGTGCCAGCTCACCGCCGGGACAGCATGGCCCAAATTCACCCCTCCACTTT.